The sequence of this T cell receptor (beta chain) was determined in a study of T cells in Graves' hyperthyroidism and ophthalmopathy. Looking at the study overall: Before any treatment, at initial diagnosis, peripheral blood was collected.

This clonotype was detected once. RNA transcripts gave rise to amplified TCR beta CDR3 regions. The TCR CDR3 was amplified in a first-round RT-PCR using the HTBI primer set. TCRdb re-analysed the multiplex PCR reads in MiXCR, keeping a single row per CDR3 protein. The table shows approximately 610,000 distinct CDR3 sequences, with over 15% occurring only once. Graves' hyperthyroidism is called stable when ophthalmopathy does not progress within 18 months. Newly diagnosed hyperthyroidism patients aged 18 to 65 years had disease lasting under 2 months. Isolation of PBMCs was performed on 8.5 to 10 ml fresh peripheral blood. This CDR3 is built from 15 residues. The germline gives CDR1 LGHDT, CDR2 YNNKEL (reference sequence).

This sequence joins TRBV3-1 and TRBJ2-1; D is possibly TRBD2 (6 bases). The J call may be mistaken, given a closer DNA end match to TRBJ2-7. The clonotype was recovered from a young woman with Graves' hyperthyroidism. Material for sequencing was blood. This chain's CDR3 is CASSQVPGTYNEQYF. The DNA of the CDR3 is TGTGCCAGCAGCCAAGTCCCTGGGACTTACAATGAGCAGTACTTC.